The entry below gives a single T cell receptor (beta chain) sequence along with its context. Antigen specificity is unknown. The data stem from a study of beta chain features in type 1 diabetes. Study conclusions and caveats: Moderately but significantly shorter TCRB CDR3s were found in Type 1 diabetes patients in all four CD4+ subsets. Reduced insertions and increased deletions marked VDJ junctions in type 1 diabetes patients.

Germline-derived CDR1 and CDR2 are SGHRS and YFSETQ. The CDR3 is 13 residues long. After removal of 4 bases from V and 7 bases from J, the junction contained 6 bases not matched to a gene. The isolated RNA, all of it, was reverse transcribed, so expressed TCRB transcripts were what got sequenced. Naive, central memory and regulatory T cell samples yielded about 4 million reads on average. Sequenced by immunoSEQ multiplex PCR; TCRdb stores in-frame clones only, minus some. Here the sample spans about 700,000 clones, over 10% being singletons. Post-sort purity exceeded 95% for all sorted populations. Sequencing input: naive CD4+ T cells from blood. The V gene is TRBV5-1, the J gene TRBJ2-5; 8 nucleotides align to TRBD1. The receptor was derived from a man younger than 35 with type 1 diabetes. The CDR3 DNA reads TGCGCCAGCAGCCCGGACAGGGTCGGGACCCAGTACTTC. Protein product: CASSPDRVGTQYF.